The clone carrying this TCR beta chain was picked up a small number of times. The antigen is unknown. This CDR3 has 18 residues. Germline V gene sequence: CDR1 SGHRS, CDR2 YFSETQ. V gave up 0 bases and J gave up 7 bases; unmatched junction bases: 16. The record originates from a study of cytotoxic CD8 clonotypes in ibrutinib-treated CLL. At the level of the study: Across the patients, approximately ten were relapsed/refractory, roughly 16 treatment-naive and fewer than 18 IGHV unmutated. Study-level results: Baseline clonality exceeded age-matched healthy donors and tracked circulating CD8+ T-cell counts.

Measured with immunoSEQ multiplex PCR; TCRdb has only the in-frame clones, and not every one. The table lists 150,000 to 200,000 clones, approximately 84% of them singletons. The chain employs TRBV5-1 and TRBJ2-1, with 7 bases matching TRBD2. This clonotype originated in a human donor with chronic lymphocytic leukemia. Sequencing used PBMCs, obtained after 24 months of ibrutinib treatment. This CDR3 is CASSLALMGGSHSNEQFF. The CDR3 region has the DNA TGCGCCAGCAGCTTGGCCCTAATGGGCGGGAGCCACTCAAATGAGCAGTTCTTC.